The 25 T cell receptor beta chains below were found in one sample sequenced in a study of T cell repertoires in cytomegalovirus infection (dated by TCRdb to about 2019). The sequencer listed for this sample is Illumina HiSeq 1500. TCRdb reran the public reads through fastp at Q25 and MiXCR, keeping productive beta chains. One record per CDR3 amino acid sequence lists the most common genes and DNA. The table for this sample lists 640,000 or so distinct CDR3 sequences; roughly 33% of them were counted only once. The ten largest make up about 20% of the sample. The label giving this sample's treatment or condition can be read as: in vitro stimulation with specific CMV peptide epitopes to enrich CMV-specific T cells. Their antigen targets remain unknown. Sequencing was performed on cultured PBMCs, taken from culture after CMV antigen stimulation. These receptors all stem from a human donor in good health (CMV status not recorded). Some clones in this sample may be carry-over from other donors' samples.

CDR3 nucleotides: TGTGCCAGCTCCCCCGAATTTGGAGGCAATCAGCCCCAGCATTTT. Translation: CASSPEFGGNQPQHF. The chain couples TRBV18 to TRBJ1-5, with D hard to call. Between the trimmed V and J ends, which lost 6 bases and 2 bases, there was a span of 14 bases. Germline values: CDR1 KGHSH, CDR2 LQKENI. This CDR3 is 15 amino acids long.

In its sample, this clonotype was seen once. The chain joins TRBV7-9 to TRBJ1-2, with TRBD1 as a possible D gene (5 bases). This CDR3 region has 15 residues. Between the trimmed V and J ends, which lost 7 bases and 8 bases, there was a span of 23 bases. Germline V CDR1 and CDR2: SEHNR, FQNEAQ (reference sequence). The DNA of the CDR3 is TGTGCCAGCAACCTTGCTCGAGGGGCCGCTTTCGGCTACACCTTC. It translates to CASNLARGAAFGYTF.

The chain employs TRBV20-1 and TRBJ2-1; tentative D call: TRBD2 (6 bases). The germline V gene has CDR1 DFQATT and CDR2 SNEGSKA (reference sequence). Trimming cost V 3 bases and J 6 bases, with 18 bases left between them. The CDR3 consists of 15 residues. The CDR3 protein is CSASFPFSGSNEQFF. The CDR3 DNA reads TGCAGTGCTAGTTTTCCTTTTAGCGGTAGCAATGAGCAGTTCTTC.

CDR3 DNA sequence: TGCGCCAGCAGCCAAGGCTACCCGTCCACAGATACGCAGTATTTT. Translation gives CASSQGYPSTDTQYF. J is TRBJ2-3 and V is TRBV4-1; the D is unclear. The CDR3 extends over 15 amino acids. Germline V CDR1 and CDR2: MGHRA, YSYEKL. V was trimmed by 1 base and J by 2 bases, leaving 10 bases between them.

The genes are TRBV27 and TRBJ1-5, with 7 bases fitting TRBD1. The CDR3 sequence is 14 residues long. J lost 7 bases, V lost 2 bases, and 5 bases had no gene match. Germline V CDR1 and CDR2: MNHEY, SMNVEV (reference sequence). The CDR3 loop reads CASSLMTGSQPQHF. The CDR3 coding sequence is TGTGCCAGCAGTTTAATGACAGGGAGCCAGCCCCAGCATTTT.

The rearrangement links TRBV4-3 to TRBJ2-7; the D gene could be TRBD1 or TRBD2 (5 bases each). The CDR3 loop spans 15 amino acids. CDR1 LGHNA and CDR2 YSLEER come from the germline V gene. The ends were cut back, 0 bases at V and 4 bases at J, with 13 bases in the middle. The CDR3 DNA sequence: TGCGCCAGCAGCCAAGATGTGGGGGAGCGGTACGAGCAGTACTTC. The encoded protein is CASSQDVGERYEQYF.

Many counts were recorded for this clonotype. This chain joins TRBV6-1 and TRBJ2-1, with D maybe TRBD1 (6 bases). In germline, CDR1 is MNHNS, CDR2 SASEGT. The length of the CDR3 is 15 residues. V lost 1 base, J lost 4 bases, and 11 bases lay in between. As DNA, the CDR3 is TGTGCCAGCAGTGAAGGGACAGTGGCGTACAATGAGCAGTTCTTC. Amino acid sequence: CASSEGTVAYNEQFF.

This clonotype showed up many times. J is TRBJ2-1 and V is TRBV7-2; D call uncertain. The CDR3 has 12 amino acids. V lost 1 base and J 5 bases, leaving 3 bases between the germline ends. Germline values: CDR1 SGHTA, CDR2 FQGNSA. The CDR3 protein is CASSLDNNEQFF. In nucleotides, the CDR3 is TGTGCCAGCAGCTTAGATAACAATGAGCAGTTCTTC.

This clonotype has only a few counts. This chain joins TRBV28 and TRBJ2-4, with 7 nucleotides matching TRBD1. After removal of 7 bases from V and 6 bases from J, the junction contained 9 bases not matched to a gene. The CDR3 consists of 14 residues. From germline, CDR1 is MDHEN and CDR2 SYDVKM. CDR3 protein: CASINRGSGNIQYF. Written as DNA, the CDR3 is TGTGCCAGCATCAACAGGGGTTCGGGAAACATTCAGTACTTC.

In its sample, this clonotype was seen a few times. This chain links TRBV6-5 with TRBJ2-1; tentatively, D is TRBD2 (6 bases). The germline V and J ends were trimmed by 2 bases and 2 bases, with 7 bases remaining between them. The CDR3 spans 14 residues. Per germline, CDR1 MNHEY and CDR2 SVGAGI. The CDR3 here is CASSYGGTYNEQFF. The CDR3 region has the DNA TGTGCCAGCAGTTACGGCGGGACCTACAATGAGCAGTTCTTC.

V gene TRBV7-8 combines with J gene TRBJ2-7, with 8 bases fitting TRBD2. This CDR3 has 13 residues. Germline assignment: CDR1 SGHVS and CDR2 FQNEAQ. With V trimmed by 3 bases and J by 8 bases, 6 bases remained unmatched. CDR3 in amino acids: CASSLSGGGKQYF. CDR3 sequence (DNA): TGTGCCAGCAGCTTGAGCGGGGGCGGCAAGCAGTACTTC.

This clonotype was observed a few times. The gene calls are TRBV12-3 or TRBV12-4 and TRBJ1-1, with D tentatively TRBD1 (6 bases). The CDR3 totals 14 residues. V gave up 7 bases and J gave up 3 bases, with 15 bases separating them. This CDR3 reads CASTLGGAHTEAFF. The CDR3 DNA reads as TGTGCCAGCACCCTGGGGGGGGCGCACACTGAAGCTTTCTTT.

This chain links TRBV7-9 with TRBJ1-2; D possibly corresponds to TRBD1 (6 bases). V dropped 5 bases and J dropped 2 bases, with 15 bases sitting between them. CDR1 and CDR2 (germline): SEHNR, FQNEAQ (reference sequence). This CDR3 spans 15 amino acids. This chain's CDR3 is CASSPPGGANYGYTF. CDR3 DNA: TGTGCCAGCAGCCCCCCCGGGGGGGCGAACTATGGCTACACCTTC.

As for this clonotype: Sequence at one end of the junction differs from germline and may be a read error. V is TRBV7-9 and J is TRBJ2-7; the D gene could be TRBD1 or TRBD2 (6 bases each). Germline-derived CDR1 and CDR2 are SEHNR and FQNEAQ (reference sequence). The CDR3 has 10 amino acids. CDR3 region: CAGSAGHLVW. CDR3 DNA sequence: TGTGCCGGCAGCGCGGGACACCTGGTTTGG. The full variable domain, completed using reference TRBV7-9 and TRBJ2-7, is DTGVSQNPRHKITKRGQNVTFRCDPISEHNRLYWYRQTLGQGPEFLTYFQNEAQLEKSRLLSDRFSAERPKGSFSTLEIQRTEQGDSAMYLCAGSAGHLVWGPGTRLTVT.

The gene calls are TRBV6-1 and TRBJ2-5; D call uncertain. Trimming removed 4 bases from V and 2 bases from J, with 11 bases in between. Germline V gene sequence: CDR1 MNHNS, CDR2 SASEGT. The CDR3 is made up of 14 amino acids. The chain's CDR3 is CASSVRGLQETQYF. In DNA form, the CDR3 reads TGTGCCAGCAGTGTCCGTGGGTTACAAGAGACCCAGTACTTC.

V and J are TRBV6-6 and TRBJ1-1; TRBD1 matches at 7 bases. The CDR3 is 17 residues long. Germline lookup yields CDR1 MNHNY and CDR2 SVGAGI (reference sequence). Unmatched junction bases numbered 14, after V lost 2 bases and J lost 5 bases. The CDR3 DNA sequence: TGTGCCAGCAGTTACGCCAGGGGGAAAGTCCGGAGGACTGAAGCTTTCTTT. It codes for CASSYARGKVRRTEAFF.

This clonotype was seen only a few times. This rearrangement joins TRBV3-1 to TRBJ2-1; the match to TRBD1 covers 9 bases. CDR3 size: 15 residues. Trimming at V came to 0 bases and at J to 8 bases, leaving 5 bases not matched to a gene. CDR1 is LGHDT and CDR2 is YNNKEL in the germline V gene (reference sequence). The DNA of the CDR3 is TGTGCCAGCAGCCAAGATGGGGGACAGGGCTATGAGCAGTTCTTC. Its protein product is CASSQDGGQGYEQFF.

There are a few counts of this clonotype. V usage is TRBV2 and J usage is TRBJ2-3, with D maybe TRBD1 (6 bases). The germline V gene encodes CDR1 SNHLY and CDR2 FYNNEI. The CDR3 is 13 residues long. Trimming took 2 bases from V and 4 from J, leaving 7 bases between them. CDR3: CASSEQGSDTQYF. CDR3 in DNA: TGTGCCAGCAGTGAACAGGGGTCAGATACGCAGTATTTT. Using reference TRBV2 and TRBJ2-3 for the parts outside the CDR3, the full variable domain is EPEVTQTPSHQVTQMGQEVILRCVPISNHLYFYWYRQILGQKVEFLVSFYNNEISEKSEIFDDQFSVERPDGSNFTLKIRSTKLEDSAMYFCASSEQGSDTQYFGPGTRLTVL.

The rearrangement joins TRBV11-2 to TRBJ1-1, with 7 positions matching TRBD1. The CDR3 is made up of 16 amino acids. CDR1 and CDR2 from the germline V gene are SGHAT and FQNNGV. The V and J ends lost 5 bases and 1 base, in that order; junction bases with no gene match: 10. In DNA form, the CDR3 reads TGTGCCAGCAGCCCCGGGACAGTAACAGCGAACACTGAAGCTTTCTTT. As protein: CASSPGTVTANTEAFF.

This clonotype occurred a few times. V usage is TRBV6-2 or TRBV6-3 and J usage is TRBJ1-2, with D perhaps TRBD1 (5 bases). V was trimmed by 5 bases and J by 10 bases, leaving 14 bases between them. The germline CDR1 and CDR2 sequences are MNHEY and SVGEGT. The CDR3 extends over 12 amino acids. In DNA form, the CDR3 reads TGTGCCAGCAGTCCTCGAGACAGATCCTACACCTTC. This sequence encodes CASSPRDRSYTF.

The chain links TRBV18 to TRBJ2-7, with 9 nucleotides matching TRBD2. The junction had 1 base not matched to a gene; V was cut back by 1 base and J by 0 bases. The CDR3 covers 15 residues. CDR1 KGHSH and CDR2 LQKENI come from the germline V gene. The CDR3 bases are TGTGCCAGCTCACCACTAGCGGGGGTCTCCTACGAGCAGTACTTC. It is translated as CASSPLAGVSYEQYF.

The chain combines TRBV7-8 with TRBJ1-6; no reliable D call. V was cut by 5 bases and J by 7 bases, with 12 bases left in between. This CDR3 has 14 residues. Looked up from germline, CDR1 is SGHVS and CDR2 is FQNEAQ. CDR3 sequence (DNA): TGTGCCAGCAGCACGCGGGGAGGAAATTCACCCCTCCACTTT. It yields the protein CASSTRGGNSPLHF. Full variable domain (outside the CDR3, taken from reference TRBV7-8 and TRBJ1-6): GAGVSQSPRYKVAKRGQDVALRCDPISGHVSLFWYQQALGQGPEFLTYFQNEAQLDKSGLPSDRFFAERPEGSVSTLKIQRTQQEDSAVYLCASSTRGGNSPLHFGNGTRLTVT.

J is TRBJ2-2 and V is TRBV24-1, with D hard to call. The germline V gene has CDR1 KGHDR and CDR2 SFDVKD. Trimming removed 2 bases from V and 6 bases from J, with 6 bases in between. The CDR3 is 13 amino acids. The CDR3 region is CATSDWLSGELFF. In DNA form, the CDR3 reads TGTGCCACCAGTGATTGGTTGTCCGGGGAGCTGTTTTTT.

The chain couples TRBV23-1 to TRBJ2-1; D is unresolved. TRBV23-1 is placed among ORFs of uncertain function. CDR3 length: 17 residues. V gave up 2 bases and J gave up 8 bases, with 22 bases separating them. CDR3 DNA sequence: TGCGCCAGCAGTCAACCACCCGGCCAACCCGGCTGGGATGAGCAGTTCTTC. Its translation is CASSQPPGQPGWDEQFF.

V and J are TRBV13 and TRBJ1-1; no definite D call. V was pared by 5 bases and J by 6 bases, with 16 bases between. This CDR3 region has 14 residues. Germline V gene lookup returns CDR1 PRHDT and CDR2 FYEKMQ (reference sequence). CDR3 sequence (DNA): TGTGCCAGCAGCCGTGACATTGCGGTTCCTGAAGCTTTCTTT. Translated: CASSRDIAVPEAFF.